These T cell receptor beta chains were read from a single sample in a study of blood T cell repertoires in COVID-19. The table came from immunoSEQ multiplex PCR; TCRdb's copy has only in-frame clones and leaves some out. The sample records 150,000 to 200,000 clones, more than 70% being singletons. Sequenced: PBMCs or T cells enriched from blood (not recorded which). These receptors all stem from a woman between 18 and 29 years old who had recovered from COVID-19. The CDR3 runs from the conserved cysteine through the conserved F or W. D genes are given only for firm matches. Clone size is given for some rows only: seen once, a few or many times, or a class if the clone is expanded.

v_call	j_call	clone_size	d_call	cdr3_nt	cdr3_aa
TRBV4-1	TRBJ1-1	.	TRBD1	TGCGCCAGCAGCCCGGACAGGGATACTGAAGCTTTCTTT	CASSPDRDTEAFF
TRBV5-1	TRBJ1-2	.	TRBD1	TGCGCCAGCTCCCCGGGGACAGGGTCTAATGGCTACACCTTC	CASSPGTGSNGYTF
TRBV28	TRBJ1-2	once	TRBD1	TGTGCCAGCAGGGACGGGACAGACTATGGCTACACCTTC	CASRDGTDYGYTF
TRBV5-5	TRBJ1-1	.	TRBD1	TGTGCCAGCAGCATGGACAGGGGGAACACTGAAGCTTTCTTT	CASSMDRGNTEAFF
TRBV6-5	TRBJ1-6	.	TRBD1	TGTGCCAGCAGTACGGGGACAGGGGCCTCTTCACCCCTCCACTTT	CASSTGTGASSPLHF
TRBV6-5	TRBJ1-6	once	.	TGTGCCAGCAGTTACGGCGGACAGTCACCCCTCCACTTT	CASSYGGQSPLHF
TRBV30	TRBJ1-1	.	.	TGTGCCTGGACAGGGGTGAGCACTGAAGCTTTCTTT	CAWTGVSTEAFF
TRBV2	TRBJ1-1	.	.	TGTGCCAGCAGGGTGCTGAGGAACACTGAAGCTTTCTTT	CASRVLRNTEAFF
TRBV6-1	TRBJ1-1	.	.	TGTGCCAGCAGTGAGAATCAGATAATAATGAACACTGAAGCTTTCTTT	CASSENQIIMNTEAFF
TRBV7-9	TRBJ1-2	.	.	TGTGCCAGCAGCTTAGTTGCAGGGGCTGGCTACACCTTC	CASSLVAGAGYTF
TRBV6-6	TRBJ1-3	.	.	TGTGCCAGCAGTTACCCCGGTGACTCTGGAAACACCATATATTTT	CASSYPGDSGNTIYF
TRBV28	TRBJ2-2	.	TRBD1	TGTGCCAGCAGTTTCCCCTCAGGGGGTATCGGGGAGCTGTTTTTT	CASSFPSGGIGELFF
TRBV9	TRBJ2-5	once	.	TGTGCCAGCAGCGTCGGTGGGAGTTCGCTGGTGGAGACCCAGTACTTC	CASSVGGSSLVETQYF
TRBV28	TRBJ1-1	.	.	TGTGCCAGCAGTCGGCTCGGGGATGCGCACACTGAAGCTTTCTTT	CASSRLGDAHTEAFF
TRBV6-5	TRBJ2-5	.	TRBD2	TGTGCCAGCATGACAGCGGGGGGGCGGGAGACCCAGTACTTC	CASMTAGGRETQYF
TRBV5-1	TRBJ1-1	few	TRBD1	TGCGCCAGCACAAGGGACAGAACTAACACTGAAGCTTTCTTT	CASTRDRTNTEAFF
TRBV6-5	TRBJ1-1	.	.	TGTGCCAGCAGTTGGACAGCCACTGAAGCTTTCTTT	CASSWTATEAFF
TRBV7-9	TRBJ2-1	once	.	TGTGCCAGCAGCCCACCAACGGGTCCCACCTACAATGAGCAGTTCTTC	CASSPPTGPTYNEQFF
TRBV7-6	TRBJ1-1	.	TRBD1	TGTGCCAGCAGCTTAGGCACAGGGGGCTCCATGAACACTGAAGCTTTCTTT	CASSLGTGGSMNTEAFF
TRBV24-1	TRBJ1-2	.	.	TGTGCCACCAGTGATGATACGACAGGCCTCTATGGCTACACCTTC	CATSDDTTGLYGYTF
TRBV28	TRBJ1-2	.	TRBD1	TGTGCCAGCAGACCACGACAGGGGGCTGGCTATGGCTACACCTTC	CASRPRQGAGYGYTF
TRBV5-8	TRBJ1-1	.	.	TGTGCCAGCAGCTTTGGGCAGAACACTGAAGCTTTCTTT	CASSFGQNTEAFF
TRBV7-2	TRBJ1-2	.	.	TGTGCCAGCAGCTTAGCTGGGGCGTGGGGCTACACCTTC	CASSLAGAWGYTF
TRBV3-1/TRBV3-2	TRBJ2-7	few	.	TGTGCCAGCAGCCACGCGACAGGTAACTACGAGCAGTACTTC	CASSHATGNYEQYF
TRBV28	TRBJ1-2	.	TRBD1	TGTGCCAGCAGTTCACACAGGGGCTATGGCTACACCTTC	CASSSHRGYGYTF
TRBV15	TRBJ2-1	.	TRBD2	TGTGCCACCACCTCAGGGGGTAGCGGGGGCAATGAGCAGTTCTTC	CATTSGGSGGNEQFF
TRBV2	TRBJ2-1	.	.	TGTGCCAGCAGTGTACAGGGAAATGAGCAGTTCTTC	CASSVQGNEQFF
TRBV2	TRBJ2-7	few	TRBD1	TGTGCCGGAAAACAGGGGGCGCAAGGGGGATACGAGCAGTACTTC	CAGKQGAQGGYEQYF
TRBV2	TRBJ1-2	.	.	TGTGCCAGCAGAGAGGGCACAGTTAACTATGGCTACACCTTC	CASREGTVNYGYTF
TRBV27	TRBJ2-7	.	.	TGTGCCAGCAGTTTACATGAGCAGTACTTC	CASSLHEQYF
TRBV3-1/TRBV3-2	TRBJ2-1	.	.	TGTGCCAGCAGCCAAGATCCGTACACAGCTGAGCAGTTCTTC	CASSQDPYTAEQFF
TRBV24-1	TRBJ1-1	.	TRBD1	TGTGCCACCAGTGATCGGACAGGGCCTGAAGCTTTCTTT	CATSDRTGPEAFF
TRBV24-1	TRBJ2-1	.	TRBD1	TGTGCCACCAGTGCCCTGACAGGGGCTGATGAGCAGTTCTTC	CATSALTGADEQFF
TRBV24-1	TRBJ2-7	.	.	TGTGCCACCAGTGCCCCTCCAGGGGACGAGCAGTACTTC	CATSAPPGDEQYF
TRBV7-2	TRBJ1-2	.	TRBD1	TGTGCCAGCAGCCCGGACAGGGTCACCTTC	CASSPDRVTF
TRBV4-1	TRBJ2-1	.	TRBD1	TGCGCCAGCAGCCAGGGCGGGTCGGGACAGAAATACAATGAGCAGTTCTTC	CASSQGGSGQKYNEQFF
TRBV3-1/TRBV3-2	TRBJ1-6	.	.	TGTGCCAGCAGCCAAGGGAGGGGGGGTTTGTCACCCCTCCACTTT	CASSQGRGGLSPLHF
TRBV28	TRBJ1-2	.	TRBD1	TGTGCCAGCAGGAACCCGACAGGGGCGTTCGTCTATGGCTACACCTTC	CASRNPTGAFVYGYTF
TRBV13	TRBJ1-2	.	TRBD1	TGTGCCAGCAGCACAGGGGCCTATGGCTACACCTTC	CASSTGAYGYTF
TRBV7-9	TRBJ1-6	.	.	TGTGCCAGCAGCCCCGACACGAGCTCCTATAATTCACCCCTCCACTTT	CASSPDTSSYNSPLHF
TRBV5-4	TRBJ1-1	.	.	TGTGCCAGCCTCCAGGAGGCGGGGATGAACACTGAAGCTTTCTTT	CASLQEAGMNTEAFF
TRBV6-2/TRBV6-3	TRBJ2-7	.	.	TGTGCCAGCCGTTTTGGGAGTAGCTCCTACGAGCAGTACTTC	CASRFGSSSYEQYF
TRBV12-5	TRBJ2-1	.	.	TGTGCTAGTGGTATAAAGAGGGATGAGCAGTTCTTC	CASGIKRDEQFF
TRBV25-1	TRBJ1-4	.	.	TGTGCCAGCAGTGAATTTAAGGGCGGGAATGAAAAACTGTTTTTT	CASSEFKGGNEKLFF
TRBV6-5	TRBJ1-1	.	TRBD1	TGTGCCAGCAGGACACAGGGGCTGGGCACTGAAGCTTTCTTT	CASRTQGLGTEAFF
TRBV19	TRBJ1-3	.	TRBD1	TGTGCCAGTAGTATACCTGCCCCCGGGACAGTCAGGAACACCATATATTTT	CASSIPAPGTVRNTIYF
TRBV29-1	TRBJ1-2	.	.	TGCAGCGTTCCCGGTGTGAGGCGACGCGGCTACACCTTC	CSVPGVRRRGYTF
TRBV6-5	TRBJ2-5	.	TRBD2	TGTGCTAGCAGGCTAGCGGGGGGAATCCAAGAGACCCAGTACTTC	CASRLAGGIQETQYF
TRBV11-2	TRBJ2-3	.	TRBD2	TGTGCCAGCAGCAAACAGCCGGGACTAGCGGATACGCAGTATTTT	CASSKQPGLADTQYF
TRBV11-3	TRBJ2-1	.	.	TGTGCCAGCAGCTTGGCACCCGGGGGGCCCAATGAGCAGTTCTTC	CASSLAPGGPNEQFF
TRBV28	TRBJ2-2	many	TRBD2	TGTGCCAGCAGTTTACTAGCGGTGAACACCGGGGAGCTGTTTTTT	CASSLLAVNTGELFF
TRBV7-9	TRBJ1-1	.	.	TGTGCCAGCAGCTTCGACAGGAGTTGGGCGAACACTGAAGCTTTCTTT	CASSFDRSWANTEAFF
TRBV19	TRBJ1-1	.	.	TGTGCCAGTAGTTCAAGCCCGGGGAACACTGAAGCTTTCTTT	CASSSSPGNTEAFF
TRBV5-1	TRBJ2-5	few	TRBD2	TGCGCCAGCAGCCTGGGACTAGGAGGTCTGGAAGAGACCCAGTACTTC	CASSLGLGGLEETQYF
TRBV2	TRBJ1-5	.	.	TGTGCCAGCAGTGAAAGTGAGAGCAATCAGCCCCAGCATTTT	CASSESESNQPQHF
TRBV2	TRBJ2-5	.	TRBD2	TGTGCCAGCAGTGACACCGGACTAGCGGAAGAGACCCAGTACTTC	CASSDTGLAEETQYF
TRBV25-1	TRBJ2-7	.	.	TGTGCCAGCAGCGTAAGACAGGCGTCCTACGAGCAGTACTTC	CASSVRQASYEQYF
TRBV5-1	TRBJ1-2	.	.	TGCGCCAGCAGCTTGGGGGCAGGGGACTATGGCTACACCTTC	CASSLGAGDYGYTF